The rows below give T cell receptor beta chains drawn from one sample of a study of blood T cell repertoires in COVID-19. This table comes from immunoSEQ multiplex PCR, and its TCRdb copy is limited to in-frame clones, with some not included. The data hold 55,000 to 80,000 clones, with about three quarters observed a single time. Sequenced material: peripheral blood. All receptors come from a human donor in a cohort sampled during active COVID-19. Both conserved end residues are part of each CDR3. The D gene is left open where the match is weak. Size is stated for part of the rows, as once, few or many counts, or as a class when the clone is expanded.

V: TRBV5-6
length: 12
size: -
J: TRBJ1-1
D: -
CDR3: CASQRGGPEAFF
DNA: TGTGCCAGCCAAAGGGGGGGGCCTGAAGCTTTCTTT

V: TRBV28
length: 15
size: -
J: TRBJ1-5
D: TRBD1
CDR3: CASSLSAGGIQPQHF
DNA: TGTGCCAGCAGTTTATCAGCAGGGGGCATTCAGCCCCAGCATTTT

V: TRBV27
length: 14
size: -
J: TRBJ1-1
D: -
CDR3: CASSFRGLNTEAFF
DNA: TGTGCCAGCAGTTTCCGGGGTTTGAACACTGAAGCTTTCTTT

V: TRBV5-1
length: 15
size: -
J: TRBJ1-4
D: TRBD1
CDR3: CASSKVGTGVEKLFF
DNA: TGCGCCAGCAGCAAGGTGGGGACAGGGGTCGAAAAACTGTTTTTT

V: TRBV5-1
length: 17
size: -
J: TRBJ2-1
D: TRBD2
CDR3: CASSLANGAGSGGEQFF
DNA: TGCGCCAGCAGCTTGGCCAACGGGGCGGGTAGCGGGGGTGAGCAGTTCTTC

V: TRBV24-1
length: 13
size: -
J: TRBJ1-4
D: TRBD1
CDR3: CATTRGQVEKLFF
DNA: TGTGCCACCACCCGGGGACAGGTTGAAAAACTGTTTTTT

V: TRBV19
length: 15
size: -
J: TRBJ1-1
D: TRBD1
CDR3: CASSSYRGVTTEAFF
DNA: TGTGCCAGTAGCTCCTACAGGGGCGTGACCACTGAAGCTTTCTTT

V: TRBV5-1
length: 14
size: -
J: TRBJ1-1
D: -
CDR3: CASSLKGWDTEAFF
DNA: TGCGCCAGCAGCTTGAAGGGGTGGGACACTGAAGCTTTCTTT

V: TRBV19
length: 15
size: few
J: TRBJ1-4
D: TRBD1
CDR3: CASSGRTGGGEKLFF
DNA: TGTGCCAGTAGCGGACGGACAGGGGGGGGTGAAAAACTGTTTTTT

V: TRBV6-5
length: 16
size: -
J: TRBJ1-5
D: TRBD1
CDR3: CASSFLPGTDNQPQHF
DNA: TGTGCCAGCAGTTTCCTCCCCGGGACAGATAATCAGCCCCAGCATTTT

V: TRBV2
length: 15
size: -
J: TRBJ1-4
D: TRBD1
CDR3: CASRGQGAGGEKLFF
DNA: TGTGCCAGCAGAGGACAGGGGGCTGGTGGCGAAAAACTGTTTTTT

V: TRBV5-1
length: 13
size: once
J: TRBJ2-5
D: TRBD1
CDR3: CASRTGTGETQYF
DNA: TGCGCCAGCAGAACCGGGACAGGAGAGACCCAGTACTTC

V: TRBV12-5
length: 17
size: few
J: TRBJ2-1
D: TRBD1
CDR3: CASGLYPGTGGRGEQFF
DNA: TGTGCTAGTGGTTTGTACCCCGGGACAGGGGGAAGGGGCGAGCAGTTCTTC

V: TRBV7-2
length: 13
size: -
J: TRBJ2-7
D: TRBD1
CDR3: CASSPLTGGKQYF
DNA: TGTGCCAGCAGCCCCTTGACAGGGGGGAAGCAGTACTTC

V: TRBV27
length: 16
size: -
J: TRBJ1-6
D: -
CDR3: CASTSGDLAYNSPLHF
DNA: TGTGCCAGCACCTCCGGAGATCTAGCCTATAATTCACCCCTCCACTTT

V: TRBV29-1
length: 14
size: -
J: TRBJ2-3
D: TRBD1
CDR3: CSADRGLGTDTQYF
DNA: TGCAGCGCTGACAGGGGGCTGGGCACAGATACGCAGTATTTT

V: TRBV5-4
length: 15
size: -
J: TRBJ2-3
D: -
CDR3: CASSASGTLTDTQYF
DNA: TGTGCCAGCAGCGCATCAGGGACTTTAACAGATACGCAGTATTTT

V: TRBV20-1
length: 14
size: -
J: TRBJ2-1
D: -
CDR3: CSASHRLTTYEQFF
DNA: TGCAGTGCTAGTCATAGACTGACTACCTATGAGCAGTTCTTC

V: TRBV6-2/TRBV6-3
length: 18
size: -
J: TRBJ1-1
D: -
CDR3: CASSDRGTRTFRGTEAFF
DNA: TGTGCCAGCAGTGATAGAGGGACAAGGACATTCCGAGGCACTGAAGCTTTCTTT

V: TRBV5-4
length: 17
size: -
J: TRBJ2-5
D: TRBD2
CDR3: CASSQTSGGTPQETQYF
DNA: TGTGCCAGCAGCCAAACTAGCGGGGGGACACCCCAAGAGACCCAGTACTTC

V: TRBV6-1
length: 16
size: few
J: TRBJ1-5
D: TRBD1
CDR3: CASSEDGRGLAQPQHF
DNA: TGTGCCAGCAGTGAAGATGGCAGGGGGCTTGCTCAGCCCCAGCATTTT

V: TRBV7-2
length: 14
size: -
J: TRBJ2-5
D: TRBD2
CDR3: CASSFSTSSETQYF
DNA: TGTGCCAGCAGCTTTTCGACTAGCAGTGAGACCCAGTACTTC

V: TRBV19
length: 16
size: once
J: TRBJ2-1
D: TRBD2
CDR3: CASSAWTSGLYNEQFF
DNA: TGTGCCAGTAGTGCCTGGACTAGCGGGCTGTACAATGAGCAGTTCTTC

V: TRBV9
length: 18
size: once
J: TRBJ2-6
D: -
CDR3: CASSPKGSLNSGANVLTF
DNA: TGTGCCAGCAGCCCAAAGGGGTCCCTAAACTCTGGGGCCAACGTCCTGACTTTC

V: TRBV10-2
length: 13
size: -
J: TRBJ1-1
D: -
CDR3: CASSEYQNTEAFF
DNA: TGCGCCAGCAGTGAGTATCAGAACACTGAAGCTTTCTTT

V: TRBV30
length: 16
size: -
J: TRBJ1-3
D: -
CDR3: CAWSVLVSRSGNTIYF
DNA: TGTGCCTGGAGTGTACTCGTTTCCCGCTCTGGAAACACCATATATTTT

V: TRBV28
length: 15
size: few
J: TRBJ2-1
D: -
CDR3: CASSLRGSGGYEQFF
DNA: TGTGCCAGCAGTTTGCGAGGGTCCGGTGGATATGAGCAGTTCTTC

V: TRBV2
length: 12
size: -
J: TRBJ1-1
D: -
CDR3: CASSEASGEAFF
DNA: TGTGCCAGCAGTGAAGCATCGGGGGAAGCTTTCTTT

V: TRBV20-1
length: 16
size: -
J: TRBJ2-1
D: TRBD1
CDR3: CSASSPGQAGYNEQFF
DNA: TGCAGTGCTAGTAGCCCGGGACAGGCAGGGTACAATGAGCAGTTCTTC

V: TRBV6-2/TRBV6-3
length: 12
size: -
J: TRBJ2-7
D: -
CDR3: CASSYTVYEQYF
DNA: TGTGCCAGCAGTTACACAGTCTACGAGCAGTACTTC

V: TRBV9
length: 14
size: -
J: TRBJ1-1
D: -
CDR3: CASSPRRGVIEAFF
DNA: TGTGCCAGCAGCCCCCGTCGGGGGGTTATTGAAGCTTTCTTT

V: TRBV28
length: 13
size: -
J: TRBJ1-1
D: -
CDR3: CASSPLVNTEAFF
DNA: TGTGCCAGCAGTCCCCTAGTGAACACTGAAGCTTTCTTT

V: TRBV7-9
length: 13
size: once
J: TRBJ1-1
D: -
CDR3: CASSFPGNTEAFF
DNA: TGTGCCAGCAGCTTTCCCGGGAACACTGAAGCTTTCTTT

V: TRBV2
length: 14
size: -
J: TRBJ1-3
D: TRBD1
CDR3: CASKNDRVGNTIYF
DNA: TGTGCCAGCAAAAACGACAGGGTTGGAAACACCATATATTTT

V: TRBV2
length: 15
size: -
J: TRBJ2-2
D: -
CDR3: CASSEAGQGTGELFF
DNA: TGTGCCAGCAGTGAAGCAGGGCAGGGCACCGGGGAGCTGTTTTTT

V: TRBV6-5
length: 16
size: few
J: TRBJ2-5
D: -
CDR3: CASSLRTGTSQETQYF
DNA: TGTGCCAGCAGTTTGCGAACCGGGACAAGCCAAGAGACCCAGTACTTC

V: TRBV9
length: 15
size: -
J: TRBJ1-1
D: -
CDR3: CASSPRGGKNTEAFF
DNA: TGTGCCAGCAGCCCGCGTGGAGGGAAGAACACTGAAGCTTTCTTT

V: TRBV29-1
length: 15
size: -
J: TRBJ1-1
D: -
CDR3: CSVALQGDQNTEAFF
DNA: TGCAGCGTTGCGTTACAGGGTGATCAGAACACTGAAGCTTTCTTT

V: TRBV4-3
length: 15
size: -
J: TRBJ1-3
D: -
CDR3: CASSPTRSSGNTIYF
DNA: TGCGCCAGCAGCCCTACACGGAGCTCTGGAAACACCATATATTTT

V: TRBV7-2
length: 16
size: -
J: TRBJ1-3
D: -
CDR3: CASSLAPLSGGNTIYF
DNA: TGTGCCAGCAGCTTAGCCCCCCTGTCAGGGGGAAACACCATATATTTT

V: TRBV3-1/TRBV3-2
length: 14
size: -
J: TRBJ1-1
D: -
CDR3: CASSQDYRNTEAFF
DNA: TGTGCCAGCAGCCAAGACTATCGGAACACTGAAGCTTTCTTT

V: TRBV6-2/TRBV6-3
length: 16
size: -
J: TRBJ1-1
D: TRBD1
CDR3: CASSYGRTGSNTEAFF
DNA: TGTGCCAGCAGTTATGGGCGGACAGGGTCGAACACTGAAGCTTTCTTT

V: TRBV5-1
length: 15
size: -
J: TRBJ2-3
D: -
CDR3: CASSKQGTSGDTQYF
DNA: TGCGCCAGCAGCAAACAAGGTACCTCGGGGGATACGCAGTATTTT

V: TRBV5-1
length: 17
size: -
J: TRBJ2-5
D: TRBD2
CDR3: CASSLGRTSGEQETQYF
DNA: TGCGCCAGCAGCTTGGGAAGGACTAGCGGGGAACAAGAGACCCAGTACTTC

V: TRBV6-5
length: 15
size: -
J: TRBJ2-5
D: -
CDR3: CASSPLALDRETQYF
DNA: TGTGCCAGCAGTCCCCTCGCCTTAGACAGGGAGACCCAGTACTTC